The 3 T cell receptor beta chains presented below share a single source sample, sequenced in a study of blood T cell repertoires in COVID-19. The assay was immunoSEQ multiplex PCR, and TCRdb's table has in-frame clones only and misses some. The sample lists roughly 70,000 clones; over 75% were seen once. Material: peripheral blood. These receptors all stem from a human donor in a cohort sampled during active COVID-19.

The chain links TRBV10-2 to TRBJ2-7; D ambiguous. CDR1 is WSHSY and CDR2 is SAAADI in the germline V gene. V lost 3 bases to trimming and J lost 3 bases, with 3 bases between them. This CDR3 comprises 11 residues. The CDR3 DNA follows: TGCGCCAGCAGTGACATCTACGAGCAGTACTTC. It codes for CASSDIYEQYF.

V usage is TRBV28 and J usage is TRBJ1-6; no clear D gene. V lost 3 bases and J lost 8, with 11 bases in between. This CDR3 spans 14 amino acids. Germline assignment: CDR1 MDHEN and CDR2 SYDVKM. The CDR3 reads CASSLADSDSPLHF. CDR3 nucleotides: TGTGCCAGCAGTTTGGCGGATAGCGATTCACCCCTCCACTTT.

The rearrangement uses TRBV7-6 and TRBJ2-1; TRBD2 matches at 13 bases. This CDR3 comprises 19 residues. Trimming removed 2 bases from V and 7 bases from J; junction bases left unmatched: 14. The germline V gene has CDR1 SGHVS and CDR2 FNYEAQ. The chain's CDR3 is CASSLLGLITSGGANEQFF. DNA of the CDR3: TGTGCCAGCAGCTTATTAGGCCTCATCACTAGCGGGGGGGCTAATGAGCAGTTCTTC.